A single T cell receptor beta chain is shown here with its context. Its matching antigen is unknown. A single record per CDR3 protein comes from TCRdb applying MiXCR to the 5' RACE reads. The profile shows roughly 690,000 distinct CDR3 sequences, about 20% of them singletons. This record comes from a study of identical twins. Study results and caveats: Within twin pairs, the out-of-frame alpha sequences they shared showed excess low generation probability. Among beta out-of-frame sequences, excess sharing between twins appeared weaker.

Healthy Caucasian donors formed the entire cohort. CDR3 length equals 14 residues. V was clipped by 2 bases and J by 3 bases, with 10 bases between them. Separately, the same data were catalogued under a study of T cells expressing NK-cell markers.

The specimen was PBMCs. The sequence was obtained from a woman between 18 and 29 years old in good health. The chain employs TRBV12-3 or TRBV12-4 and TRBJ2-5, with D perhaps TRBD2 (6 bases). CDR3 DNA sequence: TGTGCCAGCAGTTTATACGCTAGCGAAGAGACCCAGTACTTC. The encoded protein is CASSLYASEETQYF.